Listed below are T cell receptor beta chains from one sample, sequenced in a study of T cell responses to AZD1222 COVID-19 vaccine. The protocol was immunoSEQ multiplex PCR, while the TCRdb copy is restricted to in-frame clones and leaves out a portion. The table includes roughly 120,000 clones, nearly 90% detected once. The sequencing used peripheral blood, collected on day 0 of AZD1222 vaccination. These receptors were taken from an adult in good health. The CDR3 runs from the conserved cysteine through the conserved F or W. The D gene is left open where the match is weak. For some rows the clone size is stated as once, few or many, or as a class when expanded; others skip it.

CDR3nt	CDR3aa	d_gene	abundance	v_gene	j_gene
TGTGCCAGCAGTCCGGGACGTCGCACCGGCTACACCTTC	CASSPGRRTGYTF	NA	NA	TRBV5-6	TRBJ1-2
TGTGCCAGCAGTTTGGGCAGCTCAAGGGAGCAGTACTTC	CASSLGSSREQYF	NA	few	TRBV12-3/TRBV12-4	TRBJ2-7
TGTGCCAGCAGTAATATACAGGGGGCGAAGAACACTGAAGCTTTCTTT	CASSNIQGAKNTEAFF	TRBD1	NA	TRBV6-6	TRBJ1-1
TGCGCCAGCAGCGCAGGGGAAGACTATGGCTACACCTTC	CASSAGEDYGYTF	NA	NA	TRBV5-1	TRBJ1-2
TGTGCCAGCAGCCTCAGCGGGCTACGGAACACCATATATTTT	CASSLSGLRNTIYF	NA	once	TRBV9	TRBJ1-3
TGCGCCAGCAGCCTCCGGGGGGGCTTGAACGAGCAGTACTTC	CASSLRGGLNEQYF	TRBD2	few	TRBV5-1	TRBJ2-7
TGTGCCAGCAGCCTCGGACAGGGGGCTGGTCAGCCCCAGCATTTT	CASSLGQGAGQPQHF	TRBD1	once	TRBV5-6	TRBJ1-5
TGTGCCAGCAGCTTCGCCGCAAACACCGGGGAGCTGTTTTTT	CASSFAANTGELFF	NA	once	TRBV7-2	TRBJ2-2
TGCGCCAGCAGCCAAGGAGAGGCGGGATACTACGAGCAGTACTTC	CASSQGEAGYYEQYF	NA	NA	TRBV4-1	TRBJ2-7
TGTGCCAGTAGTATAGATCTAGCAGGGACGAATGAAAAACTGTTTTTT	CASSIDLAGTNEKLFF	NA	NA	TRBV19	TRBJ1-4